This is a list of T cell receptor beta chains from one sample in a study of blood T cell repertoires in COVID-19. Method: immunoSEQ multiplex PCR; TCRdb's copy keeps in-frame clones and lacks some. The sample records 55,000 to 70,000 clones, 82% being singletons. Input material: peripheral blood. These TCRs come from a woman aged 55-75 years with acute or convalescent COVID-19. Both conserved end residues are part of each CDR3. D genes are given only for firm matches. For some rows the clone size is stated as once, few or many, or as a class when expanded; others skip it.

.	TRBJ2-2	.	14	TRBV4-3	TGCGCCAGCAGCCAAGAATGGGAGTCCGGGGAGCTGTTTTTT	CASSQEWESGELFF
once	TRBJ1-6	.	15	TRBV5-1	TGCGCCAGCAGCTTGAGAGAGGGTAATAATTCACCCCTCCACTTT	CASSLREGNNSPLHF
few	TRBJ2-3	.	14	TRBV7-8	TGTGCCAGCAGCTTACCGGGTTTCGGAGATACGCAGTATTTT	CASSLPGFGDTQYF
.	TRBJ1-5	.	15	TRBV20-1	TGCAGTGCTAGTTGGGGGCGCAATAGCAATCAGCCCCAGCATTTT	CSASWGRNSNQPQHF
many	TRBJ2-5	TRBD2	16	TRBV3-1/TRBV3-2	TGTGCCAGCAGCCAAGCTGGGACTAGCGGTGGGGAGACCCAGTACTTC	CASSQAGTSGGETQYF
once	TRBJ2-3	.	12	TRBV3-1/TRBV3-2	TGTGCCAGCAGTTATGGGGGGGATACGCAGTATTTT	CASSYGGDTQYF
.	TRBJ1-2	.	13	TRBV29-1	TGCAGCGTTGAAGGCCCAGGGGCTCAAGGCTACACCTTC	CSVEGPGAQGYTF
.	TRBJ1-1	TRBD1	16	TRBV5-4	TGTGCCATCCACGGACAGGGGGCGGGTAGGAACACTGAAGCTTTCTTT	CAIHGQGAGRNTEAFF
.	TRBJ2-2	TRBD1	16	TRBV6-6	TGTGCCAGCAGTTTACCCGGGACAGGGGGTACCGGGGAGCTGTTTTTT	CASSLPGTGGTGELFF
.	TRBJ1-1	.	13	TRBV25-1	TGTGCCAGCAGAGGGAGCGGGATCACTGAAGCTTTCTTT	CASRGSGITEAFF
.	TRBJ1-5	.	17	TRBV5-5	TGTGCCAGCAGCTTGGATCCCGGGACAAACTCGGGTCAGCCCCAGCATTTT	CASSLDPGTNSGQPQHF
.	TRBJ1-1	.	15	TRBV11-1	TGTGCCAGCAGCAAACTAGGACAGATGAACACTGAAGCTTTCTTT	CASSKLGQMNTEAFF
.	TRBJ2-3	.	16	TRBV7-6	TGTGCCAGCAGCCAGCCCTCGGGTCTTAGCACAGATACGCAGTATTTT	CASSQPSGLSTDTQYF
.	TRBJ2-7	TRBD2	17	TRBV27	TGTGCCAGCAGTTCCCGGACTAGCGGGGTCATCACCTACGAGCAGTACTTC	CASSSRTSGVITYEQYF
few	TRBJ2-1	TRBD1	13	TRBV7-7	TGTGCTAGCAGCCCTGGACAGGGCAATGAGCAGTTCTTC	CASSPGQGNEQFF
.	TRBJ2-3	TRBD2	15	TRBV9	TGTGCCAGCAGCGTCCTAGCGGTTAGCACAGATACGCAGTATTTT	CASSVLAVSTDTQYF
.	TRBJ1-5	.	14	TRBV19	TGTGCCAGTAGTATAGCCTCTAGCAATCAGCCCCAGCATTTT	CASSIASSNQPQHF
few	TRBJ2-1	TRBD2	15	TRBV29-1	TGCAGCGTTGAATTTGGCGGGGGTAAGGGCAATGAGCAGTTCTTC	CSVEFGGGKGNEQFF
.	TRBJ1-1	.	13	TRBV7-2	TGTGCCAGCAGCTTAGTTAGAGAAACTGAAGCTTTCTTT	CASSLVRETEAFF
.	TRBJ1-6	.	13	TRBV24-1	TGTGCCACCATAAGGGGCATTAATTCACCCCTCCACTTT	CATIRGINSPLHF
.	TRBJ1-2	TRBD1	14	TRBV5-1	TGCGCCAGCAGCCCGGGACAGCTCCTTCATGGCTACACCTTC	CASSPGQLLHGYTF
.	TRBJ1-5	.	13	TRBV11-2	TGTGCCAGCAGCTTTGGGGCAAATCAGCCCCAGCATTTT	CASSFGANQPQHF
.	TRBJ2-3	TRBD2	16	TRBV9	TGTGCCAGCAGCGTTTCGGGGGGGGGCTGCACAGATACGCAGTATTTT	CASSVSGGGCTDTQYF
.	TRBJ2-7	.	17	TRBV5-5	TGTGCCACCCTGTGTTCAGGGAAACACATCCCCTTCTACGAGCAGTACTTC	CATLCSGKHIPFYEQYF
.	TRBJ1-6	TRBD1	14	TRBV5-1	TGCGCCAGCAGCAGAGACAGGGGTAACTCACCCCTCCACTTT	CASSRDRGNSPLHF
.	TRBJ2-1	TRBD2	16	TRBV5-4	TGTGCCAGCAGCGCCGGCGGGGGGGGTGATTACAATGAGCAGTTCTTC	CASSAGGGGDYNEQFF
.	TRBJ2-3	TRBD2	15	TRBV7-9	TGTGCCAGCAGGATACCGGGACTAGGGGGGAATACGCAGTATTTT	CASRIPGLGGNTQYF
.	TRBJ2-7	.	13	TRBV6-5	TGTGCCAGCTCCGAGGGTATATCCTACGAGCAGTACTTC	CASSEGISYEQYF
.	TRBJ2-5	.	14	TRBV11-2	TGTGCCAGCAGCGTCTCCGCAGGAGGGGAGACCCAGTACTTC	CASSVSAGGETQYF
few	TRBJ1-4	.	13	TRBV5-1	TGCGCCAGCAGCTTAGGGGCTAATGAAAAACTGTTTTTT	CASSLGANEKLFF
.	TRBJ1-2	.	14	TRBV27	TGTGCCAGCAGCATGGTCCCAGGGATCTATGGCTACACCTTC	CASSMVPGIYGYTF
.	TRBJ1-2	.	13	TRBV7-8	TGTGCCAGCAGCTTCAACCGACAGGATGGCTACACCTTC	CASSFNRQDGYTF
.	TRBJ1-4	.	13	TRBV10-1	TGCGCCAGCAGCACCCTGGGGAGCGAAAAACTGTTTTTT	CASSTLGSEKLFF
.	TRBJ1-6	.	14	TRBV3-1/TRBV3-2	TGTGCCAGCAGCCCCCGACAGGTTAATTCACCCCTCCACTTT	CASSPRQVNSPLHF
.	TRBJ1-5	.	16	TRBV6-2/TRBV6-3	TGTGCCAGCAGTTACGCGCTCGGACAGATGGATCAGCCCCAGCATTTT	CASSYALGQMDQPQHF
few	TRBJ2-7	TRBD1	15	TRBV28	TGTGCCAGCAGCCCTGGACAGGGAAGGTCCTACGAGCAGTACTTC	CASSPGQGRSYEQYF
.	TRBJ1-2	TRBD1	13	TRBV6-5	TGTGCCAGCAGGCCCGGGACAGTCTATGGCTACACCTTC	CASRPGTVYGYTF
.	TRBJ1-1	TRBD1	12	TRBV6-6	TGTGCCAGCATCGGGACAGGTGGTGAAGCTTTCTTT	CASIGTGGEAFF
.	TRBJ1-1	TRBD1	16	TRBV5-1	TGCGCCAGCAGCCTGACCGGGACAGGGGTCAACACTGAAGCTTTCTTT	CASSLTGTGVNTEAFF
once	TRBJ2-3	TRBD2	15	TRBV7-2	TGTGCCAGCAGCTTAACTAGCGGGGGACCAGATACGCAGTATTTT	CASSLTSGGPDTQYF
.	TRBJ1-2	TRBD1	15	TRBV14	TGTGCCAGCAGCCAGACCGGGACAGAGTACTATGGCTACACCTTC	CASSQTGTEYYGYTF
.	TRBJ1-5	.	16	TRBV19	TGTGCCAGTAGCCCCTTTTTGTGGGGACAAGATCAGCCCCAGCATTTT	CASSPFLWGQDQPQHF
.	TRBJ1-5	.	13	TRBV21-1	TGTGCCAGCAGTAAAGAGGAGGTACGGCCCCAGCATTTT	CASSKEEVRPQHF
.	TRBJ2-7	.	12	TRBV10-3	TGTGCCATAGCGGTAAAACCCTACGAGCAGTACTTC	CAIAVKPYEQYF
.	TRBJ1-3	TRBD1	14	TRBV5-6	TGTGCCAGCACCGAGACAGGGTCTGGAAACACCATATATTTT	CASTETGSGNTIYF
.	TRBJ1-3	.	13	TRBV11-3	TGTGCCAGCAGCCAGGGGCCTGGAAACACCATATATTTT	CASSQGPGNTIYF
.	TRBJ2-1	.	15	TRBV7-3	TGTGCCAGCAGCTTAACGCAGGGCTCCTACAATGAGCAGTTCTTC	CASSLTQGSYNEQFF
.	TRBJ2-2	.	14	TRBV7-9	TGTGCCAGCAGCAAGACAGAGAACACCGGGGAGCTGTTTTTT	CASSKTENTGELFF
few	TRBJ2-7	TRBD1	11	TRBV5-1	TGCGCCAGCAGCAGCAGGGGGGAGCAGTACTTC	CASSSRGEQYF
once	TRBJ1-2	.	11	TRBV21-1	TGTGCCAGCAGCAAAGCGGCTGGCTACACCTTC	CASSKAAGYTF
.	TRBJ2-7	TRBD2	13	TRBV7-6	TGTGCCAGCAGCTTACTAGCGGGGGGCGAGCAGTACTTC	CASSLLAGGEQYF
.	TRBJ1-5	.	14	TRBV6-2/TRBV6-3	TGTGCCAGCAGTTACGGAGCGGGGAACCAGCCCCAGCATTTT	CASSYGAGNQPQHF
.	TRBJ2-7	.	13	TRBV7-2	TGTGCCAGCAGCTTCCCTAGCTCCTACGAGCAGTACTTC	CASSFPSSYEQYF
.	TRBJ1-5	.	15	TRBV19	TGTGCCAGTAAAGTCCAGGGCACGAGCAATCAGCCCCAGCATTTT	CASKVQGTSNQPQHF
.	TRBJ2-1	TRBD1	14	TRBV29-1	TGCAGCGTCATCGACAGGGGCTCCTACAATGAGCAGTTCTTC	CSVIDRGSYNEQFF
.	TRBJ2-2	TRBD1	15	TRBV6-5	TGTGCCAGCAGCCCGGACAGGGGGAACACCGGGGAGCTGTTTTTT	CASSPDRGNTGELFF
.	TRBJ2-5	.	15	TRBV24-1	TGTGCCACCAGTGATTGGGCAGGGAGGATGGAGACCCAGTACTTC	CATSDWAGRMETQYF
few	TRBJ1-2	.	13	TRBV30	TGTGCCTGGAGCTGGGTGGGGGCTGCAAGCTACACCTTC	CAWSWVGAASYTF